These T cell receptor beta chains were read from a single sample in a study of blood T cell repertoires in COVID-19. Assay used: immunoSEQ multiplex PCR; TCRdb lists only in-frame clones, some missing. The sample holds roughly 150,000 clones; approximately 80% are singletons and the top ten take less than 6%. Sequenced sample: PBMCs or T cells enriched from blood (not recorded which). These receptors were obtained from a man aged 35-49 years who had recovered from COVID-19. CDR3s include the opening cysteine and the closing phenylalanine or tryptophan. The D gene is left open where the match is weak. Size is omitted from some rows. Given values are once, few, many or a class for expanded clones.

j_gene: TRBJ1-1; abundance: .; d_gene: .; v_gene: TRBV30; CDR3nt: TGTGCCCTAGGAAAGTCCCGATCGACTGAAGCTTTCTTT; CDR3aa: CALGKSRSTEAFF
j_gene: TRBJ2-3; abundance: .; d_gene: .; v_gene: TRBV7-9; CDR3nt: TGTGCCAGCAGCTTGAACCCTTATCGCGGGGAAGATACGCAGTATTTT; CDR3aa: CASSLNPYRGEDTQYF
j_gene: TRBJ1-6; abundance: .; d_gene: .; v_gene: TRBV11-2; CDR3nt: TGTGCCAGCAGCTTGGACATTCCATGCTCCTATAATTCACCCCTCCACTTT; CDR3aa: CASSLDIPCSYNSPLHF
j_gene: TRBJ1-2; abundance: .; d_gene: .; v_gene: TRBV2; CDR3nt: TGTGCCAGCGGGAGGGGGGACTATGGCTACACCTTC; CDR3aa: CASGRGDYGYTF
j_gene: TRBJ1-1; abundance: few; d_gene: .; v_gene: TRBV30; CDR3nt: TGTGCCTGGAGTCAGGATTACACTGAAGCTTTCTTT; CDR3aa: CAWSQDYTEAFF
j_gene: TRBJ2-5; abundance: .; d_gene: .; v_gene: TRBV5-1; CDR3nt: TGCGCCAGCAGCTTTTCGGGAGAGACCCAGTACTTC; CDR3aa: CASSFSGETQYF
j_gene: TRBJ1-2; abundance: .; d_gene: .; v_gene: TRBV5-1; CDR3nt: TGCGCCAGCAGCTTGGGATCGGGTGACGTGGGTGGCTACACCTTC; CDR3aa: CASSLGSGDVGGYTF
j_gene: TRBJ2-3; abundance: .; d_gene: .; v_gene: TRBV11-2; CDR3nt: TGTGCCAGCAGCCGAGTGGGAGGGGGGAAAGATACGCAGTATTTT; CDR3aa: CASSRVGGGKDTQYF
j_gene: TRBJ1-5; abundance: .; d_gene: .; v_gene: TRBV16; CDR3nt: TGTGCCAGCACCCCGGGGGGGGTTGGGGATCAGCCCCAGCATTTT; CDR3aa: CASTPGGVGDQPQHF
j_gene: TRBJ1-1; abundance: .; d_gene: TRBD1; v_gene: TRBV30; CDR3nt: TGTGCCTGGAGCTCGACAGGGGTCACTGAAGCTTTCTTT; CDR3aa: CAWSSTGVTEAFF
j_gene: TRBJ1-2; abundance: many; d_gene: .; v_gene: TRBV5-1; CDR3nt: TGCGCCAGCAGCTTAGGTGACACAGGGAACTATGGCTACACCTTC; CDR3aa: CASSLGDTGNYGYTF
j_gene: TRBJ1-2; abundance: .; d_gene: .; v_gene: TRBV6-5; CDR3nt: TGTGCCAGCAGTTACTCGAAGCGGGGCGGCTATGGCTACACCTTC; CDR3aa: CASSYSKRGGYGYTF
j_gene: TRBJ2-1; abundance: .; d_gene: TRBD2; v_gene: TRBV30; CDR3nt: TGTGCCTGGAGCGCCGGAGCGGGGGGGGTTAATGAGCAGTTCTTC; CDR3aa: CAWSAGAGGVNEQFF
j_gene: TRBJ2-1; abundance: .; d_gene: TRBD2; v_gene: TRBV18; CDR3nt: TGTGCCAGCTCACGATTAGCGGGGGGGATGAGCTCCTACAATGAGCAGTTCTTC; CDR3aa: CASSRLAGGMSSYNEQFF
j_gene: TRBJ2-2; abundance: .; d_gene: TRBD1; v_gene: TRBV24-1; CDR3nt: TGTGCCACCACCGGGACAGCGAACACCGGGGAGCTGTTTTTT; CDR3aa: CATTGTANTGELFF